Sequencing of this T cell receptor (beta chain) was carried out in a study of T cells after yellow fever vaccination. The CDR3 has 12 residues. CDR1 and CDR2 from the germline V gene are DFQATT and SNEGSKA (reference sequence). Trimming stripped 5 bases from V and 10 bases from J, with 15 bases between. This clonotype was seen a handful of times. Its antigen is undetermined. In making TCR cDNA, 5'RACE template switching added a universal primer site and UMIs to it. TCRdb analysed the 5' RACE reads with MiXCR anew, one entry per CDR3 protein. Of 250,000 or so distinct CDR3 sequences detected, roughly 6.8% appear once; the ten largest clones hold approximately 1%. Broader study findings: Post-booster reappearance was seen for most primary-vaccination clones (96% CD4, around 91% CD8).

This chain links TRBV20-1 with TRBJ2-1; the D is unclear. The receptor was derived from a man younger than 45 who received the YFV17D yellow fever vaccine. This specimen was CD4+ T cells sorted from PBMCs, taken on the day of the yellow fever booster vaccination. CDR3 protein: CSALLGTREQFF. CDR3 DNA: TGCAGTGCTCTTTTAGGTACCCGGGAGCAGTTCTTC.